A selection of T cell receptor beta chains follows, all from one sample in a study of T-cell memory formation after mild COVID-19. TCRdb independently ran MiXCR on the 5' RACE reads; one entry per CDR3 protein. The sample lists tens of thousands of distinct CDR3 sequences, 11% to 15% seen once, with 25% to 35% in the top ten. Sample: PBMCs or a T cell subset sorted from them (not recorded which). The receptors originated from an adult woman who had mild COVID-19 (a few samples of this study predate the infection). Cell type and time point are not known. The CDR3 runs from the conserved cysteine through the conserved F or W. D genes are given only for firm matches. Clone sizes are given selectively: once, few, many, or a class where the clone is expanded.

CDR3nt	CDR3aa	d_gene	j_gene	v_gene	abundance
TGCGCCAGCAGCTTCCGGGGCACTGAAGCTTTCTTT	CASSFRGTEAFF	NA	TRBJ1-1	TRBV5-1	NA
TGTGCCAGCAGTTACCTGGCGGGGGGCTACAATGAGCAGTTCTTC	CASSYLAGGYNEQFF	TRBD2	TRBJ2-1	TRBV6-5	NA
TGTGCCAGCAGCTTAGGTGCGCTAGCGGGAGGACAAGAGACCCAGTACTTC	CASSLGALAGGQETQYF	TRBD2	TRBJ2-5	TRBV7-9	few
TGTGCCAGCAGCACCCCCTGGGGGGACAGGGGCCGTCTAAGCTCTGGAAACACCATATATTTT	CASSTPWGDRGRLSSGNTIYF	TRBD1	TRBJ1-3	TRBV13	NA
TGTGCCAGCTTCGACCCCGGGGCAGATACGCAGTATTTT	CASFDPGADTQYF	NA	TRBJ2-3	TRBV12-3/TRBV12-4	few
TGCGCCAGCAGCCAAGCTAGCGGGACCTACTGGGGGGATGAGCAGTTCTTC	CASSQASGTYWGDEQFF	TRBD2	TRBJ2-1	TRBV4-1	few
TGTGCCAGCAGCACCCTGGGGCCGGGGAGCACAGATACGCAGTATTTT	CASSTLGPGSTDTQYF	NA	TRBJ2-3	TRBV7-3	few
TGCAGCGTTGAATTTAGGGCGGATACGCAGTATTTT	CSVEFRADTQYF	NA	TRBJ2-3	TRBV29-1	many
TGCGCCAGCAGCCAGGGCTTAGCGGGAGGGCCGGGGAATGAGCAGTTCTTC	CASSQGLAGGPGNEQFF	TRBD2	TRBJ2-1	TRBV4-3	NA
TGTGCCAGCGGGCTTAGAAGCTCCTACAATGAGCAGTTCTTC	CASGLRSSYNEQFF	NA	TRBJ2-1	TRBV6-2/TRBV6-3	few
TGCAGTGCGATGGGCGGTGTTTATAATTCACCCCTCCACTTT	CSAMGGVYNSPLHF	NA	TRBJ1-6	TRBV20-1	few
TGCGCCAGCAGCTTGGCCAGAGGGAACACCGGGGAGCTGTTTTTT	CASSLARGNTGELFF	NA	TRBJ2-2	TRBV5-1	NA
TGCGCCAGCGCCGTGACCTCCTCGTGGGGGGATGGCTACACCTTC	CASAVTSSWGDGYTF	NA	TRBJ1-2	TRBV4-3	NA
TGTGCCAGCAGTTCAACAGTTGAAGCTTTCTTT	CASSSTVEAFF	NA	TRBJ1-1	TRBV12-3/TRBV12-4	NA
TGTGCCACCAGTGAACGGATCGTACTAGGGACCGGGGAGCTGTTTTTT	CATSERIVLGTGELFF	NA	TRBJ2-2	TRBV24-1	few
TGTGCCTGGAGAGTGGGGTACGAGCAGTACTTC	CAWRVGYEQYF	NA	TRBJ2-7	TRBV30	once
TGCGCCAGCAGCCAAGAGCCAGGGGACCTCACCTCACCCCTCCACTTT	CASSQEPGDLTSPLHF	NA	TRBJ1-6	TRBV4-1	NA
TGTGCCAGCAGCGTACCCCTAAGCGGTGGTAGCGGATCTAATGAGCAGTTCTTC	CASSVPLSGGSGSNEQFF	NA	TRBJ2-1	TRBV9	NA
TGTGCCATCAGTGAGAGCGTGGGGGGGACCACAGATACGCAGTATTTT	CAISESVGGTTDTQYF	TRBD2	TRBJ2-3	TRBV10-3	NA
TGTGCCAGCAGCTTATATCTTCCGTCGAGCGATACGCAGTATTTT	CASSLYLPSSDTQYF	NA	TRBJ2-3	TRBV7-8	NA
TGTGCCAGCAGCCCGGGGATAAAAGAGACCCAGTACTTC	CASSPGIKETQYF	NA	TRBJ2-5	TRBV6-2/TRBV6-3	few
TGTGCCGCGACGGCGGGACGGCACACTGAAGCTTTCTTT	CAATAGRHTEAFF	NA	TRBJ1-1	TRBV19	few
TGTGCCAGCAGCTTTTTGGGGCGGAGGGAGACCCAGTACTTC	CASSFLGRRETQYF	NA	TRBJ2-5	TRBV7-2	NA
TGTGCCACCTCAACCCGGGATTTTCCCACTGAAGCTTTCTTT	CATSTRDFPTEAFF	NA	TRBJ1-1	TRBV24-1	NA
TGTGCCTCTAGGGACAACACTGAAGCTTTCTTT	CASRDNTEAFF	NA	TRBJ1-1	TRBV19	NA
TGCGCCAGCAGCCACGGGACAGGGGGGAACTATGGCTACACCTTC	CASSHGTGGNYGYTF	TRBD1	TRBJ1-2	TRBV4-3	NA
TGTGCCAGTAGTATAAGTATCTATGGACAGGGAAGAACCGGGGAGCTGTTTTTT	CASSISIYGQGRTGELFF	TRBD1	TRBJ2-2	TRBV19	few
TGTGCCAGCAGCTTAGGTCCGGGGGCAACAGATACGCAGTATTTT	CASSLGPGATDTQYF	NA	TRBJ2-3	TRBV7-8	few
TGTGCCAGCAGCCCTAGAGGGAACAGGAACTATGAGCAGTTCTTC	CASSPRGNRNYEQFF	NA	TRBJ2-1	TRBV9	few
TGCGCCAGCAGCCAGGGACTAGGCTACGAGCAGTACTTC	CASSQGLGYEQYF	TRBD2	TRBJ2-7	TRBV4-3	NA
TGTGCCAGCAGTACCACCGCCCAGTACGAGCAGTACTTC	CASSTTAQYEQYF	NA	TRBJ2-7	TRBV27	few
TGTGCCAGCAGCTTGGGAACAGCCCGCACAGATACGCAGTATTTT	CASSLGTARTDTQYF	NA	TRBJ2-3	TRBV5-8	NA
TGCGCCAGCAGCCCCGGGGCCGGGACAGGGGTCACCGGGGAGCTGTTTTTT	CASSPGAGTGVTGELFF	TRBD1	TRBJ2-2	TRBV4-1	few
TGTGCCAGCAGCTTAGCGCTAGCGGGAGGTCCCCCAGAGACCCAGTACTTC	CASSLALAGGPPETQYF	TRBD2	TRBJ2-5	TRBV7-8	NA
TGTGCCAGCAGCTATCCGAGTAGCGGGAGGGCCCCAGAGACCCAGTACTTC	CASSYPSSGRAPETQYF	TRBD2	TRBJ2-5	TRBV7-8	many
TGCGCCAGCAGCTCCGGACAGGGCCCGCTCAATGAGCAGTTCTTC	CASSSGQGPLNEQFF	TRBD1	TRBJ2-1	TRBV5-1	few
TGTGCCAGCAGTTTGAGCTCCGCCTCAGCGGGGGAGAAGTTCTTC	CASSLSSASAGEKFF	TRBD2	TRBJ2-1	TRBV12-3/TRBV12-4	few
TGCGCCAGCAGCCAGGGACAGGGGACCTCCTACAATGAGCAGTTCTTC	CASSQGQGTSYNEQFF	TRBD1	TRBJ2-1	TRBV5-1	few
TGTGCCAGCAGCCAAGACCGGAGCAACGAGCAGTACTTC	CASSQDRSNEQYF	NA	TRBJ2-7	TRBV14	many
TGTGCCAGCAGCCGAGGGACAGGGGGTTTCCAAGAGACCCAGTACTTC	CASSRGTGGFQETQYF	TRBD1	TRBJ2-5	TRBV4-2	NA
TGTGCCAGCTTTATGGGCGGGGCGTCCGCCGGGGAGCTGTTTTTT	CASFMGGASAGELFF	NA	TRBJ2-2	TRBV11-2	many
TGTGCCAGCACCTATTCATTATCCCGGGACACTGAAGCTTTCTTT	CASTYSLSRDTEAFF	NA	TRBJ1-1	TRBV6-6	many
TGTGCCAGCAGCTTCGGGACTAGCGGGGGGAACTACAATGAGCAGTTCTTC	CASSFGTSGGNYNEQFF	TRBD2	TRBJ2-1	TRBV9	few
TGTGCCAGCAGGGGAGCGGGAGGTGGTTTCAACGAGCAGTACTTC	CASRGAGGGFNEQYF	TRBD2	TRBJ2-7	TRBV27	few
TGTGCCAGCAGTTACGGGACGGTCTACAATGAGCAGTTCTTC	CASSYGTVYNEQFF	NA	TRBJ2-1	TRBV6-5	NA
TGTGCCAGCAGCTTGGACACCCCAGATACGCAGTATTTT	CASSLDTPDTQYF	NA	TRBJ2-3	TRBV5-5	NA
TGTGCCAGCAGCCTCCAGGGGGGAGACCCCTACGAGCAGTACTTC	CASSLQGGDPYEQYF	NA	TRBJ2-7	TRBV7-9	NA